Presented here are 16 T cell receptor beta chains from one specimen sequenced in a study of Graves' ophthalmopathy and Graves' hyperthyroidism. Scientists amplified the TCR beta CDR3 regions from RNA transcripts. Amplification began with first-round RT-PCR using HTBI primers, then second-round multiplex PCR was performed. TCRdb independently ran MiXCR on the multiplex PCR reads; one entry per CDR3 protein. The sample lists roughly 420,000 distinct CDR3 sequences, roughly 20% seen once, with roughly 3% in the top ten. Sequenced input: peripheral blood. The receptors shown here come from a woman under 30 with stable Graves' hyperthyroidism.

About this clonotype itself: The junction shows a germline mismatch at one end, possibly a read error. The V gene is TRBV20-1, the J gene TRBJ1-2, with D possibly matching TRBD1 (6 bases). This CDR3 spans 16 amino acids. Germline V lookup: CDR1 DFQATT, CDR2 SNEGSKA (reference sequence). The CDR3 DNA is TGCAGTGCTCCCGGGGTAGGGGACACTCTAAACTATGGCTACGCCTTC. Translating gives CSAPGVGDTLNYGYAF.

This clonotype showed up many times. V gene TRBV18 combines with J gene TRBJ1-6; D is possibly TRBD1 (5 bases). Germline CDR1 and CDR2: KGHSH and LQKENI. This CDR3 is built from 15 residues. The V end was cut by 3 bases, the J end by 3 bases, with 9 bases between. DNA of the CDR3: TGTGCCAGCTCACCTGCGGGGGTCTATAATTCACCCCTCCACTTT. Translating it yields CASSPAGVYNSPLHF.

This clonotype came up a few times. A single base separates this from a much larger clone, so it may be a read error. The CDR3 spells CASSLSGHGANVLTF. CDR3 DNA sequence: TGTGCCAGCAGTTTATCTGGGCATGGGGCCAACGTCCTGACTTTC. The V gene is TRBV28, the J gene TRBJ2-6, with D unclear. This CDR3 region has 15 residues. Deletions cut 1 base from V and 3 bases from J, with 7 bases between. Germline lookup yields CDR1 MDHEN and CDR2 SYDVKM.

V and J are TRBV4-2 and TRBJ2-7; TRBD2 is a possible D gene (6 bases). V lost 0 bases, J lost 2 bases, and 11 bases lay in between. The CDR3 sequence is 15 residues long. CDR1 is LGHNA and CDR2 is YNFKEQ in the germline V gene. This chain's CDR3 is CASSQDLERAYEQYF. CDR3 DNA: TGTGCCAGCAGCCAAGATTTGGAGCGGGCCTACGAGCAGTACTTC.

The chain couples TRBV7-9 to TRBJ2-4, with 9 bases matching TRBD1. The germline V gene encodes CDR1 SEHNR and CDR2 FQNEAQ (reference sequence). V lost 2 bases to trimming and J lost 8 bases; unmatched junction nucleotides: 10. The CDR3 extends over 16 amino acids. The CDR3 is CASSLRPPGQGDIQYF. The CDR3 region has the DNA TGTGCCAGCAGCTTACGCCCTCCGGGACAGGGAGACATTCAGTACTTC.

In this sample, this clonotype turned up many times. The gene calls are TRBV10-3 and TRBJ1-2; no definite D call. The CDR3 sequence is 13 residues long. The V end was cut by 2 bases, the J end by 8 bases, with 12 bases between. CDR1 and CDR2 from the germline V gene are ENHRY and SYGVKD. As DNA, the CDR3 is TGTGCCATCAGTGAGGCTAGGGTCGTAGGCTACACCTTC. Translation gives CAISEARVVGYTF.

This clonotype was counted ten times or more. V and J are TRBV2 and TRBJ2-7, with D possibly being TRBD1 (7 bases). Germline lookup yields CDR1 SNHLY and CDR2 FYNNEI. Trimming took 1 base from V and 4 from J, leaving 14 bases between them. This CDR3 has 15 residues. The CDR3: CASSEGMAGQYEQYF. The DNA of the CDR3 is TGTGCCAGCAGTGAAGGCATGGCGGGACAGTACGAGCAGTACTTC.

This clonotype was detected only once. The chain couples TRBV6-2 or TRBV6-3 to TRBJ2-5; TRBD1 matches at 10 bases. V lost 5 bases and J lost 5; bases outside the gene matches: 5. The CDR3 has 14 amino acids. In germline, CDR1 is MNHEY, CDR2 SVGEGT. The CDR3 reads CASSIDRGLETQYF. CDR3 in DNA: TGTGCCAGCAGTATCGACAGGGGGCTGGAGACCCAGTACTTC.

This chain uses TRBV30 with TRBJ1-6, with 9 bases aligning to TRBD1. Trimming removed 5 bases from V and 6 bases from J; junction bases left unmatched: 2. CDR1 and CDR2 from the germline V gene are GTSNPN and SVGIG (reference sequence). The CDR3 totals 13 residues. CDR3 DNA: TGTGCCTGGGGGACAGGGTTTAATTCACCCCTCCACTTT. As protein: CAWGTGFNSPLHF.

The table lists this clonotype with many counts. The chain recombines TRBV20-1 with TRBJ2-7; D is perhaps TRBD1 (6 bases). Trimming took 5 bases from V and 2 from J, leaving 10 bases between them. Germline V gene sequence: CDR1 DFQATT, CDR2 SNEGSKA (reference sequence). The CDR3 totals 12 residues. CDR3 DNA: TGCAGTGCTGGGACAACAGCCTACGAGCAGTACTTC. This sequence encodes CSAGTTAYEQYF.

This clonotype was counted at least ten times. The chain carries TRBV11-1 and TRBJ1-1; 9 bases agree with TRBD1. The germline gives CDR1 SGHAT, CDR2 FQDESV (reference sequence). CDR3 size: 17 residues. V was pared by 5 bases and J by 4 bases, with 14 bases of the junction left unmatched. DNA of the CDR3: TGTGCCAGCAGCCAAGGCGGGGGACAGGGTCCGCGCACTGAAGCTTTCTTT. As protein: CASSQGGGQGPRTEAFF.

About this clonotype: A much larger clone lies a single base off, so this may be a read error. The CDR3 loop is CASRTSREQDF. For the CDR3, the DNA is TGTGCCAGCAGGACTAGCCGCGAGCAGGACTTC. The chain carries TRBV6-2 or TRBV6-3 and TRBJ2-7; TRBD2 aligns across 7 bases. Germline-derived CDR1 and CDR2 are MNHEY and SVGEGT. This CDR3 contains 11 residues.

The rearrangement uses TRBV11-1 and TRBJ2-7, with TRBD1 identical over 9 bases. Germline V gene data show CDR1 as SGHAT and CDR2 as FQDESV (reference sequence). CDR3 length: 19 amino acids. V gave up 5 bases and J gave up 3 bases; unmatched junction bases: 20. CDR3 region: CASSHLLGLTTGGDYEQYF. The CDR3 nucleotides read TGTGCCAGCAGCCACCTCCTGGGGCTTACAACAGGGGGCGACTACGAGCAGTACTTC.

The J gene is TRBJ1-2, the V gene TRBV7-8; D remains ambiguous. Germline CDR1 is SGHVS and CDR2 is FQNEAQ. Trimming took off 1 base at V and 5 bases at J, with 14 bases between the two ends. This CDR3 region has 15 residues. The CDR3 sequence is CASSLGRGVWYGYTF. In DNA form, the CDR3 reads TGTGCCAGCAGCTTAGGACGGGGAGTTTGGTATGGCTACACCTTC.

This clonotype turned up a few times. This may come from a read error, since a much larger clone is one base off. The chain employs TRBV6-2 or TRBV6-3 and TRBJ2-2; D is possibly TRBD2 (5 bases). Germline V gene sequence: CDR1 MNHEY, CDR2 SVGEGT. The CDR3 has 12 residues. In DNA, the CDR3 is TGTGCCAGCAGTTACTCGACCGGGGAGCTGTGTTTT. This codes for CASSYSTGELCF.

The sample holds many counts of this clonotype. V is TRBV12-3 or TRBV12-4 and J is TRBJ2-4; D is unresolved. Trimming removed 6 bases from V and 6 bases from J, with 18 bases in between. The CDR3 is 15 residues long. CDR3 amino acids: CASSPPFPNRNIQYF. The DNA for the CDR3 is TGTGCCAGCAGCCCCCCTTTCCCCAACCGAAACATTCAGTACTTC.